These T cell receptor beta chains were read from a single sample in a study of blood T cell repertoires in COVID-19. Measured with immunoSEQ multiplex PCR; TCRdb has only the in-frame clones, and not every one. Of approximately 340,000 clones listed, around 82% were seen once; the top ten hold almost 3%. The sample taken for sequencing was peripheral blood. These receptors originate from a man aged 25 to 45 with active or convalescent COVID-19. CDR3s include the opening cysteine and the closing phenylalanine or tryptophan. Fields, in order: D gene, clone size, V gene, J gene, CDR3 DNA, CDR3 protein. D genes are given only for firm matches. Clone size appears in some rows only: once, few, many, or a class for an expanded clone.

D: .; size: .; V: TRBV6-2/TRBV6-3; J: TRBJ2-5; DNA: TGTGCCAGCAGTCACCTCGGTGAGACCCAGTACTTC; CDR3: CASSHLGETQYF
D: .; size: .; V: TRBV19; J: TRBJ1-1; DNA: TGTGCCAGTAGTTTAGGACGGAGTAGAGCTTTCTTT; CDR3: CASSLGRSRAFF
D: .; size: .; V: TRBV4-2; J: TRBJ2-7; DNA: TGTGCCAGCAGCCAAGAACGTTGGGCGCCCGATGACGAGCAGTACTTC; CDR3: CASSQERWAPDDEQYF
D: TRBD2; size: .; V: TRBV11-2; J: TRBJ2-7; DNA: TGTGCCAGCAGTCTAGCGGGGGCCGAGCGAAGGCAGTACTTC; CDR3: CASSLAGAERRQYF
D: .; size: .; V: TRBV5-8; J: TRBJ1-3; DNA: TGTGCCAGCAGCTTGGCGGAGAGAAACACCATATATTTT; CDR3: CASSLAERNTIYF
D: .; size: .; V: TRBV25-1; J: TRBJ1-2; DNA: TGTGCCAGCAGTGAATGGGCGGGCCACATCTATGGCTACACCTTC; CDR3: CASSEWAGHIYGYTF
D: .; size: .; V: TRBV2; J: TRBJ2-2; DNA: TGTGCCAGCACCACGGGCCCGGGGACCGGGGAGCTGTTTTTT; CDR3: CASTTGPGTGELFF
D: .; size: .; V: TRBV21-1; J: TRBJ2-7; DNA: TGTGCCAGCAGCATTCCAACAGGGTGTTTCTACTACGAGCAGTACTTC; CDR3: CASSIPTGCFYYEQYF
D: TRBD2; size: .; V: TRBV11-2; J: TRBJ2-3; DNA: TGTGCCAGCAGCCCTAAGCGGGGGGGCCCCGCAGATACGCAGTATTTT; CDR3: CASSPKRGGPADTQYF
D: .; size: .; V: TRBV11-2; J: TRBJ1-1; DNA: TGTGCCAGCAGCAGGGGGAACACTGAAGCTTTCTTT; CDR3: CASSRGNTEAFF
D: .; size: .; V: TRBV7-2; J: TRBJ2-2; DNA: TGTGCCAGCAGCACAGTCGGGGTCCCGAACACCGGGGAGCTGTTTTTT; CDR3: CASSTVGVPNTGELFF
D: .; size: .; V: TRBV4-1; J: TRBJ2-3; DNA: TGCGCCAGCAGCCCCTTTTCAGTTGGCACAGATACGCAGTATTTT; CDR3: CASSPFSVGTDTQYF
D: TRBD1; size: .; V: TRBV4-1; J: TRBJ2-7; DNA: TGCGCCAGCAGCCAAGTTCGCGCAGGGGGCTCCTACGAGCAGTACTTC; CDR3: CASSQVRAGGSYEQYF
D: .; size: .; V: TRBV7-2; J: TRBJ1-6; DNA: TGTGCCAGCAGCCCTCAGCGGGGGCTCTCCTATAATTCACCCCTCCACTTT; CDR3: CASSPQRGLSYNSPLHF
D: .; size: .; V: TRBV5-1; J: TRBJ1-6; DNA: TGCGCCAGCAGCTTGGCCCCGGCCAGGGTGGGTTCACCCCTCCACTTT; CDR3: CASSLAPARVGSPLHF
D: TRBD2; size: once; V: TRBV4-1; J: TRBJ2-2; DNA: TGCGCCAGCAGCCAAGAAGATAGGACTAGCGGGATAGGCGGGGAGCTGTTTTTT; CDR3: CASSQEDRTSGIGGELFF
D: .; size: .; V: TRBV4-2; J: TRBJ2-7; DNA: TGTGCCAGCAGCCAAGATTCCGAGAGTGGGCTAGCCCAATTCCTCCCCTACGAGCAGTACTTC; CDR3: CASSQDSESGLAQFLPYEQYF
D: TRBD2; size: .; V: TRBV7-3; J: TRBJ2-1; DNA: TGTGCCAGCAGCTCCCCCGGGACTAGCGGGGACAATGAGCAGTTCTTC; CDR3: CASSSPGTSGDNEQFF
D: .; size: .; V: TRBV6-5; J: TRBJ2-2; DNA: TGTGCCAGCAGTTACGGCAGGGGAACCGGGGAGCTGTTTTTT; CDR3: CASSYGRGTGELFF
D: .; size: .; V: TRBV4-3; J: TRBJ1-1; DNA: TGCGCCAGCAGCCAAACCCCGGACACTGAAGCTTTCTTT; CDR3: CASSQTPDTEAFF
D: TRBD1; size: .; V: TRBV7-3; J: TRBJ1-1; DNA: TGTGCCAGCGGTCAGGGGGCCGGCACTGAAGCTTTCTTT; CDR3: CASGQGAGTEAFF
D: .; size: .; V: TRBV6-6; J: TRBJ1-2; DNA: TGTGCCAGCAGCATAGGACAGACTGGAGGCTACACCTTC; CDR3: CASSIGQTGGYTF
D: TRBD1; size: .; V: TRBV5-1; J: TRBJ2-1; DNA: TGCGCCAGCAGCTTGGGCCCGGGACAGGACTACAATGAGCAGTTCTTC; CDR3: CASSLGPGQDYNEQFF
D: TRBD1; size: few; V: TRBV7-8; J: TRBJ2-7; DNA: TGTGCCAGCAGCCCCTGGACAGGGGACTACGAGCAGTACTTC; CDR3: CASSPWTGDYEQYF
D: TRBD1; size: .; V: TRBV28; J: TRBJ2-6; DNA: TGTGCCAGCAGGCCACCGGGACAGGGGCCTGGGGCCAACGTCCTGACTTTC; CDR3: CASRPPGQGPGANVLTF
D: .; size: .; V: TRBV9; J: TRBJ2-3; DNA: TGTGCCAGCAGCGTACGAGTCGCGGATACGCAGTATTTT; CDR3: CASSVRVADTQYF
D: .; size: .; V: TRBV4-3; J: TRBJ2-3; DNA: TGCGCCAGCAGCCAACAAGCTACTTACACAGATACGCAGTATTTT; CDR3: CASSQQATYTDTQYF
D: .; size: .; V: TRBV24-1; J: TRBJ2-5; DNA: TGTGCCACCAGAGGACTGGGGGAGACCCAGTACTTC; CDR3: CATRGLGETQYF
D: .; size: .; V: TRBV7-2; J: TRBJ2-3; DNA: TGTGCCAGCAGCCCCGCACGGGGGGCCGGCACAGATACGCAGTATTTT; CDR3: CASSPARGAGTDTQYF
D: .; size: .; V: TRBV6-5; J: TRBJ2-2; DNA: TGTGCCAGCAGCCCCGGGTCGAACACCGGGGAGCTGTTTTTT; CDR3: CASSPGSNTGELFF
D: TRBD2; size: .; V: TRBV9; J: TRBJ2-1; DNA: TGTGCCAGCAGCCCAGACTGGACTAGCGGTTACAATGAGCAGTTCTTC; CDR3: CASSPDWTSGYNEQFF
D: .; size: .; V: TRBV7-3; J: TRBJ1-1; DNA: TGTGCCAGCAGCTTAAAGTCGGGTGTTGAGAACACTGAAGCTTTCTTT; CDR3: CASSLKSGVENTEAFF
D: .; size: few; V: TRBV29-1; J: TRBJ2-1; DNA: TGCAGCGTTGGTGATTCTAGGTATTTTGAGCAGTTCTTC; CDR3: CSVGDSRYFEQFF
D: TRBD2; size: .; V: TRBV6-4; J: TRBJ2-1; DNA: TGTGCCAGCAGTGACGGCCCCCCTAGGCTAGCGGGAGGTTACAATGAGCAGTTCTTC; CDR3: CASSDGPPRLAGGYNEQFF
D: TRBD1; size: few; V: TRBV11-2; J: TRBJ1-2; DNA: TGTGCCAGCAGCAATCCGGGACAGGAAAATGGCTACACCTTC; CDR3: CASSNPGQENGYTF
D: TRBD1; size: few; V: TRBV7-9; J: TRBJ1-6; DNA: TGTGCCAGCAGCCGGACAGGGGGTCTCTCCTATAATTCACCCCTCCACTTT; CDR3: CASSRTGGLSYNSPLHF
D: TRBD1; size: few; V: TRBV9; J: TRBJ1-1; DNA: TGTGCCAGCAGCGTGTTACAGGGGTCCACTGAAGCTTTCTTT; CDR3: CASSVLQGSTEAFF
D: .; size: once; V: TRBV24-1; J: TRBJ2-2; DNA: TGTGCCACCAGTGACCGTACCCCTGACAAGAACACCGGGGAGCTGTTTTTT; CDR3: CATSDRTPDKNTGELFF
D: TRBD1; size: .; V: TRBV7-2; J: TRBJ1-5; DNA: TGTGCCAGCAGCATCGACAGGGATGGGCCCCAGCATTTT; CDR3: CASSIDRDGPQHF
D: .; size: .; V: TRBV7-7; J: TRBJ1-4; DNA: TGTGCCAGCAGCCCCGGCGGGGGGTTAATTAATGAAAAACTGTTTTTT; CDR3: CASSPGGGLINEKLFF
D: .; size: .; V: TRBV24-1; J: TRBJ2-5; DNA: TGTGCCACCAGTGATCCGGCAGGGGACCAAGAGACCCAGTACTTC; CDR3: CATSDPAGDQETQYF
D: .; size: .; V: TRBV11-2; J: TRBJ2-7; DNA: TGTGCCAGCAGCTTTCGGTTTAACGAGCAGTACTTC; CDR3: CASSFRFNEQYF
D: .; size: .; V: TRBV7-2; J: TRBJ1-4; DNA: TGTGCCAGCAGCCCCCAGTGGAACAGGGCCCTCGAAAAACTGTTTTTT; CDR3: CASSPQWNRALEKLFF
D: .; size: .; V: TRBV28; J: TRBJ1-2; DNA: TGTGCCAGCAGGGAGCCCGGGATCCCGGCCTCATTCGGCTACACCTTC; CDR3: CASREPGIPASFGYTF
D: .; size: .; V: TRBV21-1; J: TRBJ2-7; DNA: TGTGCCAGCAGCAAAGGGGCGACCAAGGAGTACTTC; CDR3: CASSKGATKEYF
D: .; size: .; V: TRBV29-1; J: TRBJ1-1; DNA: TGCAGCGTTGAAGGCAGGAACACTGAAGCTTTCTTT; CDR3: CSVEGRNTEAFF
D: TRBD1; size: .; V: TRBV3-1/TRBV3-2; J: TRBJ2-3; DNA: TGTGCCAGCAGCCGGACAGGACTTAGCACAGATACGCAGTATTTT; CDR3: CASSRTGLSTDTQYF
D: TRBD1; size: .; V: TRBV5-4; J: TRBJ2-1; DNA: TGTGCCAGCAGCCAGGTCGGGGGACAGGGGTCCAATGAGCAGTTCTTC; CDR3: CASSQVGGQGSNEQFF
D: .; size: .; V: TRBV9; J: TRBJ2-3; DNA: TGTGCCAGCAGCGCGGGGAAACCATATACGCAGTATTTT; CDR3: CASSAGKPYTQYF